This T cell receptor beta chain was identified in a study of blood T cell repertoires in COVID-19. As for the study in general: Material from acute and convalescent COVID-19 was sourced from the United States, Italy and Spain. In each case, the material was cDNA or gDNA derived from T cells, B-cell-depleted T cells, or PBMCs.

Looked up from germline, CDR1 is LNHDA and CDR2 is SQIVND (reference sequence). V lost 6 bases and J lost 4; bases outside the gene matches: 10. The CDR3 covers 15 residues. Original data processing: Nucleated cell number was recorded as an estimate derived from reference gene primer amplification. The assay was immunoSEQ multiplex PCR, and TCRdb's table has in-frame clones only and misses some. V, J and clone size were drawn from that table, and D and trimming were deduced from the DNA. The sample shows approximately 120,000 clones, just under 85% of them seen only once. Input material: peripheral blood. The clonotype originates from a human donor in a cohort sampled during active COVID-19. V is TRBV19 and J is TRBJ2-7; 9 positions match TRBD1. The CDR3 coding sequence is TGTGCCAGTAGCAATATGGGGACAGGGTTTTACGAGCAGTACTTC. The encoded protein is CASSNMGTGFYEQYF.